This T cell receptor beta chain came from a study of shared clonotypes between healthy human individuals. Donors, without exception, were Caucasian adults residing in Nashville, Tennessee. The method was immunoSEQ multiplex PCR; TCRdb's version includes in-frame clones alone and lacks a portion of them. The data hold 2 million to 2.5 million clones, with 90% to 97% observed a single time. Germline V CDR1 and CDR2: SGHRS, YFSETQ. Trimming took off 0 bases at V and 3 bases at J, with 13 bases between the two ends. This CDR3 has 16 amino acids. This clonotype originated in a man younger than 35 in good health. This chain uses TRBV5-1 with TRBJ1-3; no reliable D call. Specimen: naive CD4+ T cells sorted from blood. Subset indicated: CD45RA+ positively selected. CDR3 loop: CASSLGLEAGGNTIYF. As DNA, the CDR3 is TGCGCCAGCAGCTTGGGGCTGGAGGCGGGTGGAAACACCATATATTTT.